These 28 T cell receptor beta chains share one sample of origin, sequenced in a study of PD-1 blockade in mismatch repair-deficient tumors. Clones were sequenced by immunoSEQ multiplex PCR, and TCRdb holds only the in-frame ones, with some missing. The table has some 120,000 clones, around 80% seen once. Sequences were derived from peripheral blood, sampled roughly 60 weeks after starting pembrolizumab. The receptor set was obtained from an adult with mismatch repair-deficient cancer.

This clone was found a few times. The chain uses TRBV5-6 and TRBJ2-3, with 10 bases identical to TRBD2. CDR1 and CDR2 from the germline V gene are SGHDT and YYEEEE. CDR3 length equals 17 residues. V dropped 4 bases and J dropped 5; count of bases not matched to a gene: 13. CDR3 bases: TGTGCCAGCAGCGTTATCTCCGGGACTAGCGACAAAGATACGCAGTATTTT. Translating it yields CASSVISGTSDKDTQYF.

The rearrangement links TRBV21-1 to TRBJ1-1. TRBV21-1 is a documented pseudogene. This CDR3 is 9 amino acids long. The CDR3 nucleotides are TGTGCCAGCCAACTCGAAGCTTTCTTT. It codes for CASQLEAFF.

The rearrangement uses TRBV5-1 and TRBJ1-1, with D perhaps TRBD1 (5 bases). Trimming took 4 bases from V and 0 from J, leaving 19 bases between them. The V gene's germline CDR1 is SGHRS and CDR2 YFSETQ. This CDR3 contains 17 residues. CDR3 sequence reads: CASSPGVGEGMNTEAFF. The CDR3 nucleotides read TGCGCCAGCAGCCCGGGCGTGGGGGAGGGTATGAACACTGAAGCTTTCTTT.

The V call is TRBV5-6, the J call TRBJ2-7; no clear D gene. V was pared by 0 bases and J by 4 bases, with 8 bases between. CDR3 length: 13 amino acids. CDR1 and CDR2 (germline): SGHDT, YYEEEE. Here the CDR3 reads CASSLGPEYEQYF. The CDR3 coding sequence is TGTGCCAGCAGCTTGGGGCCAGAATACGAGCAGTACTTC.

This rearrangement joins TRBV5-6 to TRBJ2-7; 14 bases match TRBD2. The CDR3 is 16 residues long. Trimming took 4 bases from V and 6 from J; bases not matched to a gene: 9. Looked up from germline, CDR1 is SGHDT and CDR2 is YYEEEE. CDR3 DNA: TGTGCCAGCAGCCGTCCGACTAGCGGGAGGGCCACCGAGCAGTACTTC. It yields the protein CASSRPTSGRATEQYF.

The V call is TRBV30, the J call TRBJ1-5; D might be TRBD1 (6 bases). V shed 6 bases and J shed 3 bases, with 9 bases lying between them. Germline V lookup: CDR1 GTSNPN, CDR2 SVGIG (reference sequence). This CDR3 contains 12 residues. The CDR3 bases are TGTGCCTGTGGACAGACCAATCAGCCCCAGCATTTT. Translating it yields CACGQTNQPQHF.

V usage is TRBV19 and J usage is TRBJ1-1; D is uncertain. The length of the CDR3 is 15 residues. V was cut by 2 bases and J by 1 base, with 11 bases left in between. Germline assignment: CDR1 LNHDA and CDR2 SQIVND (reference sequence). Here the CDR3 reads CASSIFGSGNTEAFF. CDR3 DNA: TGTGCCAGTAGTATATTTGGAAGCGGGAACACTGAAGCTTTCTTT.

This chain joins TRBV5-1 and TRBJ2-3; possibly TRBD2 for D (6 bases). Between the trimmed V and J ends, which lost 0 bases and 3 bases, there was a span of 11 bases. The CDR3 is 15 amino acids. Germline loops: CDR1 SGHRS, CDR2 YFSETQ. For the CDR3, the DNA is TGCGCCAGCAGCTTGGCCGCGACTAGTACAGATACGCAGTATTTT. Translation gives CASSLAATSTDTQYF.

This clone was picked up a small number of times. The chain combines TRBV19 with TRBJ2-3; TRBD2 matches at 8 bases. This CDR3 comprises 13 residues. V shed 9 bases, J shed 4 bases, and the junction held 6 bases outside the gene matches. Germline V gives CDR1 LNHDA, CDR2 SQIVND (reference sequence). The CDR3 nucleotides read TGTGCCAGCCGGGAGGGGGGGGCAGATACGCAGTATTTT. The encoded protein is CASREGGADTQYF.

The CDR3, as DNA: TGTGCCAGCAGTCCGGGACTAGCGGGCTACAATGAGCAGTTCTTC. Translation: CASSPGLAGYNEQFF. This chain uses TRBV6-6 with TRBJ2-1; 12 nucleotides agree with TRBD2. V was pared by 5 bases and J by 3 bases, with 2 bases of the junction left unmatched. The CDR3 has 15 residues. In germline, CDR1 is MNHNY, CDR2 SVGAGI (reference sequence).

The rearrangement uses TRBV6-5 and TRBJ1-2; 7 positions match TRBD1. CDR3 size: 14 residues. J gave up 6 bases and V 3 bases, and 7 bases lay outside the gene matches. Per the germline V gene, CDR1 is MNHEY and CDR2 is SVGAGI. The CDR3 loop is CASSYQGGPDGYTF. The CDR3, as DNA: TGTGCCAGCAGTTATCAGGGGGGGCCTGATGGCTACACCTTC.

The rearrangement uses TRBV5-8 and TRBJ2-1, with a weak D call TRBD2 (6 bases). Germline CDR1 SGHTS, CDR2 YDEGEE. Trimming left V 4 bases short and J 3 bases short, with 14 bases between. The CDR3 runs 15 residues. The CDR3 DNA sequence: TGTGCCAGCAGCGGGGGACTGCCTTACTACAATGAGCAGTTCTTC. Translation gives CASSGGLPYYNEQFF.

The chain employs TRBV4-3 and TRBJ2-3, with 8 nucleotides matching TRBD2. The trim removed 2 bases at V and 1 base at J, leaving 2 bases unmatched. Germline V gene lookup returns CDR1 LGHNA and CDR2 YSLEER. The CDR3 covers 15 residues. In DNA, the CDR3 is TGCGCCAGCAGCCAAAGCGGGAGCCGCACAGATACGCAGTATTTT. Its translation: CASSQSGSRTDTQYF.

The rearrangement joins TRBV6-1 to TRBJ2-7; D assignment may be TRBD1 or TRBD2 (5 bases each). Per the germline V gene, CDR1 is MNHNS and CDR2 is SASEGT. V lost 1 base and J 7 bases, leaving 14 bases between the germline ends. This CDR3 has 14 residues. In nucleotides, the CDR3 is TGTGCCAGCAGTGAAGTGGGTTTGGGGGATGAGCAGTACTTC. This sequence encodes CASSEVGLGDEQYF.

This clone was observed a single time. The chain is built from TRBV5-1 and TRBJ2-2; TRBD2 matches at 13 bases. CDR1 and CDR2 (germline): SGHRS, YFSETQ. Trimming took 5 bases from V and 1 from J; bases not matched to a gene: 2. The length of the CDR3 is 16 residues. The CDR3 loop is CASRRLAGGNTGELFF. The DNA of the CDR3 is TGCGCCAGCAGGCGACTAGCGGGAGGGAACACCGGGGAGCTGTTTTTT.

This clone is a singleton in its sample. V gene TRBV6-6 combines with J gene TRBJ2-3; D is unresolved. This CDR3 region has 13 residues. Germline CDR1 is MNHNY and CDR2 is SVGAGI (reference sequence). The V end lost 5 bases, the J end lost 5 bases, and 11 bases lay between the germline ends. The chain's CDR3 is CASSDFRRDTQYF. In DNA, the CDR3 is TGTGCCAGCAGTGACTTTCGCAGAGATACGCAGTATTTT.

The chain carries TRBV11-1 and TRBJ2-2, with D possibly being TRBD1 or TRBD2 (6 bases each). Trimming pared 5 bases from V and 2 bases from J, leaving 9 bases between. Germline CDR1 SGHAT, CDR2 FQDESV (reference sequence). The CDR3 runs 14 residues. CDR3 protein: CASSGGTNTGELFF. The CDR3 nucleotides are TGTGCCAGCAGCGGCGGGACAAACACCGGGGAGCTGTTTTTT. Complete variable domain (other parts from reference TRBV11-1 and TRBJ2-2): EAEVAQSPRYKITEKSQAVAFWCDPISGHATLYWYRQILGQGPELLVQFQDESVVDDSQLPKDRFSAERLKGVDSTLKIQPAELGDSAMYLCASSGGTNTGELFFGEGSRLTVL.

In the case of this clone: The same CDR3 can be traced to other DNA sequences in this sample. CDR3 region: CASSLVGSNEQFF. The CDR3 DNA reads TGCGCCAGCAGCTTGGTCGGGAGCAATGAGCAGTTCTTC. The chain recombines TRBV5-1 with TRBJ2-1, with D perhaps TRBD2 (6 bases). Trimming removed 0 bases from V and 6 bases from J, with 7 bases in between. This CDR3 spans 13 amino acids. Per the germline V gene, CDR1 is SGHRS and CDR2 is YFSETQ.

This rearrangement joins TRBV7-2 to TRBJ2-5, with TRBD1 as a possible D gene (5 bases). The ends were cut back, 3 bases at V and 4 bases at J, with 9 bases in the middle. CDR3 size: 13 residues. The V gene's germline CDR1 is SGHTA and CDR2 FQGNSA. The CDR3 nucleotides read TGTGCCAGCAGCTTCTGGGGCGGAGAGACCCAGTACTTC. This gives the protein CASSFWGGETQYF.

This sequence joins TRBV4-2 and TRBJ1-5, with D perhaps TRBD1 (5 bases). The germline V and J ends were trimmed by 5 bases and 0 bases, with 14 bases remaining between them. Germline assignment: CDR1 LGHNA and CDR2 YNFKEQ. The CDR3 totals 16 residues. This CDR3 reads CASSAPTEYSNQPQHF. In DNA, the CDR3 is TGTGCCAGCAGCGCCCCGACAGAATATAGCAATCAGCCCCAGCATTTT.

The chain recombines TRBV7-9 with TRBJ1-1; D unresolved. The germline CDR1 and CDR2 sequences are SEHNR and FQNEAQ (reference sequence). The CDR3 covers 12 residues. V lost 4 bases and J 1 base, leaving 4 bases between the germline ends. Written as DNA, the CDR3 is TGTGCCAGCAGCTATCAGAACACTGAAGCTTTCTTT. The encoded protein is CASSYQNTEAFF. Filled out from reference TRBV7-9 and TRBJ1-1, the complete variable domain reads DTGVSQNPRHKITKRGQNVTFRCDPISEHNRLYWYRQTLGQGPEFLTYFQNEAQLEKSRLLSDRFSAERPKGSFSTLEIQRTEQGDSAMYLCASSYQNTEAFFGQGTRLTVV.

This clone was seen a few times. In DNA form, the CDR3 reads TGTGCCAGCAGCTTAGCGCTTGGCAGGGTAACCTACGAGCAGTACTTC. Its translation is CASSLALGRVTYEQYF. The J gene is TRBJ2-7, the V gene TRBV7-9; TRBD1 might be the D (5 bases). V was shortened by 0 bases and J by 2 bases, with 14 bases between the two germline ends. The CDR3 sequence is 16 residues long. CDR1 is SEHNR, CDR2 FQNEAQ, per germline (reference sequence).

The gene calls are TRBV19 and TRBJ2-1; D is perhaps TRBD1 (5 bases). Germline CDR1 reads LNHDA; CDR2 reads SQIVND (reference sequence). V dropped 3 bases and J dropped 0 bases, with 12 bases sitting between them. This CDR3 is 16 amino acids long. The CDR3, as DNA: TGTGCCAGTAGTATTCGGGCAGGGTCCTCCTACAATGAGCAGTTCTTC. Its translation: CASSIRAGSSYNEQFF.

The rearrangement joins TRBV19 to TRBJ1-4, with TRBD1 as a possible D gene (5 bases). CDR1 and CDR2 from the germline V gene are LNHDA and SQIVND (reference sequence). The CDR3 has 15 residues. V gave up 4 bases and J gave up 2 bases, with 11 bases separating them. This CDR3 is CASSTRQNTNEKLFF. CDR3 bases: TGTGCCAGTAGTACCCGACAGAACACTAATGAAAAACTGTTTTTT. The full variable domain, its missing parts supplied by reference TRBV19 and TRBJ1-4, is DGGITQSPKYLFRKEGQNVTLSCEQNLNHDAMYWYRQDPGQGLRLIYYSQIVNDFQKGDIAEGYSVSREKKESFPLTVTSAQKNPTAFYLCASSTRQNTNEKLFFGSGTQLSVL.

The chain's CDR3 is CASSVSGTYEQYF. CDR3 nucleotide sequence: TGTGCCAGCAGCGTTAGCGGAACCTACGAGCAGTACTTC. The chain employs TRBV7-2 and TRBJ2-7, with D possibly being TRBD2 (6 bases). This CDR3 has 13 amino acids. Germline lookup yields CDR1 SGHTA and CDR2 FQGNSA. The V and J ends lost 5 bases and 2 bases respectively, with 10 bases between them. Filled out from reference TRBV7-2 and TRBJ2-7, the complete variable domain reads GAGVSQSPSNKVTEKGKDVELRCDPISGHTALYWYRQSLGQGLEFLIYFQGNSAPDKSGLPSDRFSAERTGGSVSTLTIQRTQQEDSAVYLCASSVSGTYEQYFGPGTRLTVT.

The chain couples TRBV5-1 to TRBJ1-1, with D unclear. Germline values: CDR1 SGHRS, CDR2 YFSETQ. CDR3 length: 13 residues. V shed 0 bases and J shed 1 base, with 4 bases lying between them. This CDR3 reads CASSLGGNTEAFF. The CDR3 nucleotides are TGCGCCAGCAGCTTGGGGGGGAACACTGAAGCTTTCTTT.

Only one count was recorded for this clone. The gene calls are TRBV6-5 and TRBJ1-1, with D possibly TRBD1 on 5 matching bases. Trimming cost V 0 bases and J 1 base, with 9 bases left between them. Per germline, CDR1 MNHEY and CDR2 SVGAGI. This CDR3 comprises 15 residues. CDR3 residues: CASSYSLGGNTEAFF. CDR3 sequence (DNA): TGTGCCAGCAGTTACTCGCTGGGGGGGAACACTGAAGCTTTCTTT.

The CDR3 nucleotides are TGTGCCAGCAGCTCGCTGGAGGGACGGAGCACAGATACGCAGTATTTT. Translated, it gives CASSSLEGRSTDTQYF. The chain combines TRBV5-6 with TRBJ2-3; D is possibly TRBD2 (6 bases). The V end lost 3 bases, the J end lost 0 bases, and 14 bases lay between the germline ends. Germline CDR1 SGHDT, CDR2 YYEEEE. The CDR3 contains 16 residues.